This is a list of T cell receptor beta chains from one sample in a study of blood T cell repertoires in COVID-19. Sequenced by immunoSEQ multiplex PCR; TCRdb stores in-frame clones only, minus some. The sample lists some 120,000 clones; about 89% were seen once. Material: peripheral blood. The receptors here all came from a man aged 40-49 years with acute or convalescent COVID-19. The CDR3 runs from the conserved cysteine through the conserved F or W. D genes are given only for firm matches. Only part of the rows carry a size: once, few, many, or a class if the clone is expanded.

V gene	J gene	D gene	clone size	CDR3 protein	CDR3 DNA
TRBV30	TRBJ2-5	TRBD1	-	CAWSTGGAAETQYF	TGTGCCTGGAGTACAGGGGGCGCGGCGGAGACCCAGTACTTC
TRBV10-3	TRBJ1-2	-	-	CAISGLDRTHYGYTF	TGTGCCATCAGTGGCTTAGACAGGACGCACTATGGCTACACCTTC
TRBV25-1	TRBJ1-3	-	-	CASRGGGRNTIYF	TGTGCCAGCAGGGGGGGTGGCCGAAACACCATATATTTT
TRBV6-1	TRBJ2-7	-	-	CASSELGEQYF	TGTGCCAGCAGTGAACTCGGCGAGCAGTACTTC
TRBV7-2	TRBJ1-1	-	medium-sized	CASFRGGSDTEAFF	TGTGCCAGCTTTCGAGGGGGATCGGACACTGAAGCTTTCTTT
TRBV12-3/TRBV12-4	TRBJ2-1	-	-	CASILRGEQFF	TGTGCCAGCATCCTCAGGGGTGAGCAGTTCTTC
TRBV5-1	TRBJ2-3	-	-	CASSLEGYPDTQYF	TGCGCCAGCAGCTTGGAGGGGTATCCAGATACGCAGTATTTT
TRBV24-1	TRBJ2-1	TRBD2	-	CATSDTGTSGGGEQFF	TGTGCCACCAGTGACACCGGGACTAGCGGGGGGGGAGAGCAGTTCTTC
TRBV5-1	TRBJ1-3	-	once	CASAESSGNTIYF	TGCGCCAGCGCGGAAAGCTCTGGAAACACCATATATTTT
TRBV7-2	TRBJ2-1	TRBD2	-	CASSLNPSGIRNEQFF	TGTGCCAGCAGCTTAAACCCTAGCGGGATTCGGAATGAGCAGTTCTTC
TRBV18	TRBJ1-1	-	-	CASSLGQGNTEAFF	TGTGCCAGCTCCCTCGGGCAGGGGAACACTGAAGCTTTCTTT
TRBV6-1	TRBJ1-5	-	-	CASSEGQGVGQPQHF	TGTGCCAGCAGTGAGGGGCAGGGTGTGGGTCAGCCCCAGCATTTT
TRBV9	TRBJ1-3	TRBD1	-	CASSVGTGGNTIYF	TGTGCCAGCAGCGTGGGGACAGGGGGAAACACCATATATTTT
TRBV2	TRBJ1-2	TRBD1	-	CASSEGQGVANYGYTF	TGTGCCAGCAGTGAAGGACAGGGGGTAGCTAACTATGGCTACACCTTC
TRBV6-5	TRBJ1-2	-	-	CASSREVGYTF	TGTGCCAGCAGCCGGGAGGTTGGCTACACCTTC
TRBV6-5	TRBJ1-2	-	-	CASTNERDYGYTF	TGTGCCAGCACCAACGAAAGAGACTATGGCTACACCTTC
TRBV7-2	TRBJ1-5	-	-	CASSLSGLEPQHF	TGTGCCAGCAGCTTAAGTGGGCTGGAGCCCCAGCATTTT
TRBV27	TRBJ1-6	-	-	CASRTGLPNSPLHF	TGTGCCAGCAGGACGGGTCTCCCAAATTCACCCCTCCACTTT
TRBV20-1	TRBJ1-3	-	-	CSASGGGSYSGNTIYF	TGCAGTGCTAGTGGCGGGGGGAGCTACTCTGGAAACACCATATATTTT
TRBV25-1	TRBJ2-7	TRBD1	-	CASSADREPYEQYF	TGTGCCAGCAGTGCGGACAGGGAACCCTACGAGCAGTACTTC
TRBV5-5	TRBJ2-5	TRBD1	once	CASSSRTGGVQETQYF	TGTGCCAGCAGTTCCCGGACAGGGGGGGTCCAAGAGACCCAGTACTTC
TRBV12-2	TRBJ2-7	-	few	CASRLPYGTLYEQYF	TGTGCAAGTCGCTTACCGTACGGGACTCTTTACGAGCAGTACTTC
TRBV6-5	TRBJ2-7	-	-	CASRGGVYEQYF	TGTGCCAGCAGGGGGGGAGTTTACGAGCAGTACTTC
TRBV14	TRBJ1-6	-	-	CASSQDRPRGSPLHF	TGTGCCAGCAGCCAAGATCGTCCTCGAGGGTCACCCCTCCACTTT
TRBV15	TRBJ2-2	-	-	CATSRDGPNTGELFF	TGTGCCACCAGCAGAGACGGTCCGAACACCGGGGAGCTGTTTTTT
TRBV11-2	TRBJ2-2	TRBD1	-	CASSQRTGRTGELFF	TGTGCCAGCAGCCAGCGGACAGGGCGCACCGGGGAGCTGTTTTTT
TRBV4-1	TRBJ2-5	TRBD2	-	CASSQEETTSGGPVGTQYF	TGCGCCAGCAGCCAAGAGGAGACGACTAGCGGGGGGCCGGTCGGGACCCAGTACTTC
TRBV15	TRBJ1-5	TRBD1	few	CATSRDGTGPQPQHF	TGTGCCACCAGCAGAGACGGGACAGGGCCTCAGCCCCAGCATTTT
TRBV11-2	TRBJ1-6	-	-	CASSLGGLGNSPLHF	TGTGCCAGCAGCTTAGGGGGGCTTGGGAATTCACCCCTCCACTTT
TRBV19	TRBJ1-5	TRBD1	-	CASGVMRTGKTQQPQHF	TGTGCCAGTGGAGTTATGAGGACAGGTAAGACCCAACAGCCCCAGCATTTT
TRBV5-1	TRBJ1-5	TRBD1	-	CASSPSDRDGQPQHF	TGCGCCAGCAGCCCGTCGGACAGGGACGGTCAGCCCCAGCATTTT
TRBV3-1/TRBV3-2	TRBJ2-4	-	-	CASSGEGGERDIQYF	TGTGCCAGCAGCGGAGAAGGGGGCGAGCGGGACATTCAGTACTTC
TRBV5-1	TRBJ1-1	-	-	CASSFGDDGTEAFF	TGCGCCAGCAGCTTCGGGGATGACGGCACTGAAGCTTTCTTT
TRBV27	TRBJ2-7	TRBD2	-	CASSKGLAGPYEQYF	TGTGCCAGCAGTAAAGGACTAGCGGGACCATACGAGCAGTACTTC
TRBV10-3	TRBJ2-2	-	-	CAVAGTSNTGELFF	TGTGCCGTCGCCGGGACTTCGAACACCGGGGAGCTGTTTTTT
TRBV7-3	TRBJ2-1	TRBD1	-	CASSLWGTGGSDEQFF	TGTGCCAGCAGCTTATGGGGGACAGGGGGCTCGGATGAGCAGTTCTTC
TRBV6-6	TRBJ2-1	TRBD2	-	CASSYREGYNEQFF	TGTGCCAGCAGTTACCGGGAGGGTTACAATGAGCAGTTCTTC
TRBV2	TRBJ1-5	TRBD1	-	CASSSGTGGFLSNQPQHF	TGTGCCAGCAGTTCCGGGACAGGGGGCTTTCTTAGCAATCAGCCCCAGCATTTT
TRBV3-1/TRBV3-2	TRBJ2-7	TRBD1	-	CASSLGNRGGEQYF	TGTGCCAGCAGCCTCGGTAACAGGGGCGGAGAGCAGTACTTC
TRBV5-4	TRBJ1-1	-	-	CASSPVRNTEAFF	TGTGCCAGCAGCCCAGTCCGAAACACTGAAGCTTTCTTT
TRBV6-5	TRBJ1-1	-	-	CASNPTGMNTEAFF	TGTGCCAGTAACCCGACAGGCATGAACACTGAAGCTTTCTTT
TRBV6-5	TRBJ2-7	TRBD2	-	CASSYSSGGAGEQYF	TGTGCCAGCAGTTACTCTTCCGGGGGGGCGGGCGAGCAGTACTTC
TRBV9	TRBJ1-2	TRBD1	-	CASSVVSGGLAPTMGYTF	TGTGCCAGCAGCGTAGTCTCAGGGGGATTGGCGCCTACTATGGGCTACACCTTC
TRBV29-1	TRBJ2-1	-	-	CSARSYNEQFF	TGCAGCGCTCGGTCCTACAATGAGCAGTTCTTC
TRBV19	TRBJ2-1	TRBD2	-	CASSIGAGGVNEQFF	TGTGCCAGTAGTATCGGGGCGGGAGGGGTCAATGAGCAGTTCTTC
TRBV4-1	TRBJ1-6	-	-	CASSQWGVDVSYNSPLHF	TGCGCCAGCAGCCAGTGGGGGGTGGACGTATCCTATAATTCACCCCTCCACTTT
TRBV5-4	TRBJ2-1	TRBD2	-	CASRRTVSGSQGSYNEQFF	TGTGCCAGCAGACGTACGGTTAGCGGGAGCCAAGGATCCTACAATGAGCAGTTCTTC
TRBV19	TRBJ1-1	-	-	CASSMRGTEAFF	TGTGCCAGTAGTATGAGGGGGACTGAAGCTTTCTTT
TRBV3-1/TRBV3-2	TRBJ1-1	-	large	CASSQDLGGYDAFF	TGTGCCAGCAGCCAAGATCTAGGGGGATATGATGCTTTCTTT
TRBV4-2	TRBJ1-2	-	-	CASSQRDIASNYGYTF	TGTGCCAGCAGCCAACGGGACATAGCCTCTAACTATGGCTACACCTTC
TRBV5-6	TRBJ2-1	-	-	CASLKFGEQFF	TGTGCCAGCCTTAAGTTCGGGGAGCAGTTCTTC
TRBV5-5	TRBJ2-7	-	-	CASSLRLHEQYF	TGTGCCAGCAGCTTGAGACTCCACGAGCAGTACTTC
TRBV5-8	TRBJ1-2	-	once	CASSLGVGANYGYTF	TGTGCCAGCAGCTTGGGAGTCGGAGCTAACTATGGCTACACCTTC
TRBV11-2	TRBJ2-7	TRBD2	-	CASSLASGSSYEQYF	TGTGCCAGCAGCTTAGCTAGCGGGAGCTCCTACGAGCAGTACTTC
TRBV21-1	TRBJ2-7	-	-	CASSRTGGSSYEQYF	TGTGCCAGCAGCCGCACAGGGGGGAGCTCCTACGAGCAGTACTTC
TRBV5-6	TRBJ2-7	-	-	CASSLDGPEQYF	TGTGCCAGCAGCTTGGATGGCCCCGAGCAGTACTTC
TRBV7-8	TRBJ1-1	-	once	CASSFTGTEAFF	TGTGCCAGCAGCTTTACGGGCACTGAAGCTTTCTTT
TRBV9	TRBJ1-1	TRBD1	-	CASSVATGGTGGLNTEAFF	TGTGCCAGCAGCGTAGCAACAGGGGGGACAGGGGGCCTGAACACTGAAGCTTTCTTT